The source of this TCR beta chain is a study of neurological immune-mediated disorders. The CDR3 runs to 17 residues. V shed 3 bases and J shed 0 bases, with 15 bases lying between them. Germline values: CDR1 LNHDA, CDR2 SQIVND (reference sequence). TCRdb processed the 5' RACE reads anew with MiXCR; each CDR3 protein has one entry. Seen here are some 50,000 distinct CDR3 sequences, about 2% observed once, and the top ten hold 2% to 2.5%. This clonotype was recorded many times. The sequence derives from a woman aged 40 to 50 with multiple sclerosis. The sequenced material came from PBMCs. The chain joins TRBV19 to TRBJ2-1; D possibly uses TRBD1 or TRBD2 (5 bases each). CDR3 coding DNA: TGTGCCAGTAGTATCAGTTTGAGGGGCCCCTCCTACAATGAGCAGTTCTTC. Translated: CASSISLRGPSYNEQFF.